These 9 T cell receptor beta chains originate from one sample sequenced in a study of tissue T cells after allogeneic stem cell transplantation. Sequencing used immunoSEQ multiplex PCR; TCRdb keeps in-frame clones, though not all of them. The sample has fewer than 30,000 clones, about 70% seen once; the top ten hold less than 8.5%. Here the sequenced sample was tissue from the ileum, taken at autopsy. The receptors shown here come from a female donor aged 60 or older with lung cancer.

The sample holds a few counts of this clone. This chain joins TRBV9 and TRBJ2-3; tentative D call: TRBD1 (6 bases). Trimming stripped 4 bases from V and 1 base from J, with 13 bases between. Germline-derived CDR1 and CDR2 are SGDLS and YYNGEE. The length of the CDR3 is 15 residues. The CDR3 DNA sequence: TGTGCCAGCAGCCAGGGGCGGACGGGCACAGATACGCAGTATTTT. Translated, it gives CASSQGRTGTDTQYF.

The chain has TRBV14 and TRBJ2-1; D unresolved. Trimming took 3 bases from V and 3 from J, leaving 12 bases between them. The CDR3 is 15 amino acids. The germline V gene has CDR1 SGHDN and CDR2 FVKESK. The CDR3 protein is CASSQPLEIYNEQFF. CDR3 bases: TGTGCCAGCAGCCAGCCCCTTGAAATCTACAATGAGCAGTTCTTC.

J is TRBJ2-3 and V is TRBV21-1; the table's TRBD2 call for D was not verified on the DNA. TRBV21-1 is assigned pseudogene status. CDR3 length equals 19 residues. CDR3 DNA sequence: TGTGCCAGCAGCCCCGGGACTAGCGGGAAGTCGGGGTCAACAGATACGCAGTATTTT. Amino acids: CASSPGTSGKSGSTDTQYF.

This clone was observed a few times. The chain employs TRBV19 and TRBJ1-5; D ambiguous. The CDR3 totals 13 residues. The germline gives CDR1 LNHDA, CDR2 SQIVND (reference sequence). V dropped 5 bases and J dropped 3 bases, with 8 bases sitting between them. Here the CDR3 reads CASSRRDNQPQHF. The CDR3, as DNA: TGTGCCAGTAGTCGCCGGGACAATCAGCCCCAGCATTTT.

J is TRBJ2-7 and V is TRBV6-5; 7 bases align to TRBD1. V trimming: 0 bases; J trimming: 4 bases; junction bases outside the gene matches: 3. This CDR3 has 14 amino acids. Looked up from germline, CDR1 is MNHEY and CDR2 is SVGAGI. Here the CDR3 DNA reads TGTGCCAGCAGTTACTCAGGGACAGATTACGAGCAGTACTTC. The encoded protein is CASSYSGTDYEQYF.

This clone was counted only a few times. The CDR3 DNA is TGTGCCACCAGCAGAGATCTTTCGACAGCGAAAGAAGCTTTCTTT. As protein: CATSRDLSTAKEAFF. The rearrangement uses TRBV15 and TRBJ1-1; TRBD1 might be the D (5 bases). The CDR3 has 15 amino acids. Germline V gene data show CDR1 as LNHNV and CDR2 as YYDKDF (reference sequence). Trimming removed 0 bases at V and 8 bases at J, with 16 bases between.

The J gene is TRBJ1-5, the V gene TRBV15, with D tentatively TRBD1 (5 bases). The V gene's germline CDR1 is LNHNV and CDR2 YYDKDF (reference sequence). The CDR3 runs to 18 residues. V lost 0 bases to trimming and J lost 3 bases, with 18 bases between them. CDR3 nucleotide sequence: TGTGCCACCAGCAGAGATTATGGGGGAATGGGGTCCAATCAGCCCCAGCATTTT. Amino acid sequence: CATSRDYGGMGSNQPQHF.

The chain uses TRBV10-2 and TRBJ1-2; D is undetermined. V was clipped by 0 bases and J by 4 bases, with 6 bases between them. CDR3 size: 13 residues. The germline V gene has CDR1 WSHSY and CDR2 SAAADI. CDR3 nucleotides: TGCGCCAGCAGTGAGTCTTCGGGCTATGGCTACACCTTC. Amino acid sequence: CASSESSGYGYTF.

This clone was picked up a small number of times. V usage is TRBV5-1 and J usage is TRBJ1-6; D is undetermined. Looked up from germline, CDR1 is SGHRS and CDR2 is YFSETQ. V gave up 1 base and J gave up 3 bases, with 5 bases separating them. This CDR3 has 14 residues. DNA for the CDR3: TGCGCCAGCAGCTTGACGGGCTATAATTCACCCCTCCACTTT. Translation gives CASSLTGYNSPLHF. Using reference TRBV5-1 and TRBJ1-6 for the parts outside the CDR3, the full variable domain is KAGVTQTPRYLIKTRGQQVTLSCSPISGHRSVSWYQQTPGQGLQFLFEYFSETQRNKGNFPGRFSGRQFSNSRSEMNVSTLELGDSALYLCASSLTGYNSPLHFGNGTRLTVT.